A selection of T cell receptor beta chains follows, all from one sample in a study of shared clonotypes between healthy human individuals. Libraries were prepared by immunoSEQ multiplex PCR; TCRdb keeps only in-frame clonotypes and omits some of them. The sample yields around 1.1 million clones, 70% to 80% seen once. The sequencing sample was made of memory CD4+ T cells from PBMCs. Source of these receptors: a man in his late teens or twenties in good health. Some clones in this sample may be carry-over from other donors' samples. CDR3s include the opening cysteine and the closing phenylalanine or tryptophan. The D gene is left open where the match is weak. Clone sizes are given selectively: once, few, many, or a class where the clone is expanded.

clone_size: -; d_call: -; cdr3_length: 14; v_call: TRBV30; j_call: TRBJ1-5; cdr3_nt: TGTGCCTGGAGTGTTAGGGCTCACAATCAGCCCCAGCATTTT; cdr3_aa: CAWSVRAHNQPQHF
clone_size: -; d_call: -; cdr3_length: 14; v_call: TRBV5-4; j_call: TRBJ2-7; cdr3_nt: TGTGCCAGCAGCCCAAAGGGGGGGGCGGACGAGCAGTACTTC; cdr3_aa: CASSPKGGADEQYF
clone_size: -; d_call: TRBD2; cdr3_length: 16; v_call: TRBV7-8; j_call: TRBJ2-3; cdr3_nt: TGTGCCAGCAGCCCGTGGACTAGCGGGGAGGCAGATACGCAGTATTTT; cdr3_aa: CASSPWTSGEADTQYF
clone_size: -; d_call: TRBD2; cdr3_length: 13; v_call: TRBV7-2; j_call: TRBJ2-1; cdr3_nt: TGTGCCAGCAGCTTACGGGCGGGAGACGAGCAGTTCTTC; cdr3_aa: CASSLRAGDEQFF
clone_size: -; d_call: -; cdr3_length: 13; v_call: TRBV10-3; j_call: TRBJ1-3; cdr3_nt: TGTGCCATCGGGGAATTCGAGGGAAACACCATATATTTT; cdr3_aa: CAIGEFEGNTIYF
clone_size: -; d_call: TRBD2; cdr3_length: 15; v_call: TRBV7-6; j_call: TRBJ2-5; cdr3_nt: TGTGCCAGCAGCTTACTCGCGGGGGTCTCGGAGACCCAGTACTTC; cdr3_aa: CASSLLAGVSETQYF
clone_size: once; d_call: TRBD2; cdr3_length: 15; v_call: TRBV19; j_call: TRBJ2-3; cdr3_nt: TGTGCCAGTAGGCAGGGACTAGCGGTTACAGATACGCAGTATTTT; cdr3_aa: CASRQGLAVTDTQYF
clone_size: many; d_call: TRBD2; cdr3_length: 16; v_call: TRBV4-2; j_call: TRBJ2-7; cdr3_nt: TGTGCCAGCAGCCCTCCGGGACTAGCGGGAGTATCCGAGCAGTACTTC; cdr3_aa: CASSPPGLAGVSEQYF
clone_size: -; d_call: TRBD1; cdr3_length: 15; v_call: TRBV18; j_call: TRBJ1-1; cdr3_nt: TGTGCCAGCTCAACAGGACAGGGGGGTAGCACTGAAGCTTTCTTT; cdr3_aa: CASSTGQGGSTEAFF
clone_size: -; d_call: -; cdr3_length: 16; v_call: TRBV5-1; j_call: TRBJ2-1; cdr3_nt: TGCGCCAGCAGCTTGGTGATATCTTTGGGCTACAATGAGCAGTTCTTC; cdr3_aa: CASSLVISLGYNEQFF
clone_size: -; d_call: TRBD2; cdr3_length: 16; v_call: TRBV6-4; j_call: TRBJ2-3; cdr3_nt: TGTGCCAGCAGTGACTTAGCGGGAGAGGGCACAGATACGCAGTATTTT; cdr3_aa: CASSDLAGEGTDTQYF
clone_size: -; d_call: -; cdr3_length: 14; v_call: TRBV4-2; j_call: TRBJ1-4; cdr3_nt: TGTGCCAGCAGCCAAGAGCAAGCTAATGAAAAACTGTTTTTT; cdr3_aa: CASSQEQANEKLFF
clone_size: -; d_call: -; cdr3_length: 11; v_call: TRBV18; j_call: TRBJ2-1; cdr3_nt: TGTGCCAGCTCACCGATGGGTGAGCAGTTCTTC; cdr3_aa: CASSPMGEQFF
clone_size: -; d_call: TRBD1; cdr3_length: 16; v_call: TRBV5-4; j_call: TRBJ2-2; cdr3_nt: TGTGCCAGCAGCTTGGCTGGACAGGGGGCTGGCGGGGAGCTGTTTTTT; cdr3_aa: CASSLAGQGAGGELFF
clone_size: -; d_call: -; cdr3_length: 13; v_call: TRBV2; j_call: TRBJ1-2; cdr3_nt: TGTGCCAGCAGTCATCCCATCCAAGGGGGCTACACCTTC; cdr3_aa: CASSHPIQGGYTF
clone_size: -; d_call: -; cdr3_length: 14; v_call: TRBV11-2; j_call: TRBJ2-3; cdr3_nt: TGTGCCAGCAGCTTCAGCTCGAGCACAGATACGCAGTATTTT; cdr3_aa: CASSFSSSTDTQYF
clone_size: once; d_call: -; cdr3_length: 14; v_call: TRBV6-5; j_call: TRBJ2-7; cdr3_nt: TGTGCCAGCAGTTACTTAACTAGGTCCTACGAGCAGTACTTC; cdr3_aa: CASSYLTRSYEQYF
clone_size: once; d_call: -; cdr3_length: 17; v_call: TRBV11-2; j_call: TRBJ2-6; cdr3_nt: TGTGCCAGCAGCATCCACAGGGCCCACTCTGGGGCCAACGTCCTGACTTTC; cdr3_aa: CASSIHRAHSGANVLTF
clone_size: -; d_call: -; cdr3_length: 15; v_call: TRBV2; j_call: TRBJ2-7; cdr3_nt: TGTGCCAGCAGTGACGATTCACAGGGATCCTACGAGCAGTACTTC; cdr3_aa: CASSDDSQGSYEQYF
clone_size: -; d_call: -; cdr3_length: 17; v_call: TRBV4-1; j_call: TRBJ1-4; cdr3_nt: TGCGCCAGCAGCCACCGGTGGGGGGAAAGAGGGAGTGAAAAACTGTTTTTT; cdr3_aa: CASSHRWGERGSEKLFF
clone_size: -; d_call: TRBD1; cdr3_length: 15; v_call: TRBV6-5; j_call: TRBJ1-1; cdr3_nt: TGTGCCAGCAGTTACCCGGGACAGGGGGCCACTGAAGCTTTCTTT; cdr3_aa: CASSYPGQGATEAFF
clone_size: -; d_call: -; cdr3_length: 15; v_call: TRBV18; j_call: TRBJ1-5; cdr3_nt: TGTGCCAGCTCACCTTCAGGGCCGGGAGGACAGCCCCAGCATTTT; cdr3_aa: CASSPSGPGGQPQHF
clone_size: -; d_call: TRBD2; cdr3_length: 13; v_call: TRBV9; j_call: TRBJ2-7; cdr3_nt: TGTGCCAGCGGTCCCCGCGGGAGCTACGAGCAGTACTTC; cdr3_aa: CASGPRGSYEQYF
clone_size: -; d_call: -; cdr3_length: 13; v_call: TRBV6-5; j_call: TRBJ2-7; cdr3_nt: TGTGCCAGCGGGGAATTATTTCCCTACGAGCAGTACTTC; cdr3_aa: CASGELFPYEQYF
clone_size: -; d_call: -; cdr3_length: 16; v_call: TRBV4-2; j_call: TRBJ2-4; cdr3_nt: TGTGCCAGCAGCCTATCTGTCGGGGGCCGGGGAAACATTCAGTACTTC; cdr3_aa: CASSLSVGGRGNIQYF
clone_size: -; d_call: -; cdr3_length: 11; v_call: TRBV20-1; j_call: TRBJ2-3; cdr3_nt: TGCAGTCCATATCGCACAGATACGCAGTATTTT; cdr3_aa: CSPYRTDTQYF
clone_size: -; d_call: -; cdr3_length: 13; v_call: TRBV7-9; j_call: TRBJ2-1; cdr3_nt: TGTGCCAGCAGCCCGGTGGGTGTCGGTGAGCAGTTCTTC; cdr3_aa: CASSPVGVGEQFF
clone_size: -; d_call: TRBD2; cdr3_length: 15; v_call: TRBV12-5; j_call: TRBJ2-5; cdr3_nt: TGTGCTAGTGGTCCCGGGACTAGCGGACAAGAGACCCAGTACTTC; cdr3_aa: CASGPGTSGQETQYF
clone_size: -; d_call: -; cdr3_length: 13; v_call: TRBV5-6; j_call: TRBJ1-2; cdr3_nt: TGTGCCAGCAGAACTCCGACGGTCCATGGCTACACCTTC; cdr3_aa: CASRTPTVHGYTF
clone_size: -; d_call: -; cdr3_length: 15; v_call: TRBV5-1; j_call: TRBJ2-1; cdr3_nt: TGCGCCAGCAGCTTCGAGGGCCCCCCTAACAATGAGCAGTTCTTC; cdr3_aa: CASSFEGPPNNEQFF
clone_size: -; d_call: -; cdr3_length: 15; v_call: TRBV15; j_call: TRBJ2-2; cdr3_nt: TGTGCCACCAGCAGTGCCGGGACCCACACCGGGGAGCTGTTTTTT; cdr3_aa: CATSSAGTHTGELFF
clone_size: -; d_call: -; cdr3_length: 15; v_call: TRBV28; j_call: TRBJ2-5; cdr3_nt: TGTGCCAGCAGTTCCCTCGCTTCAGGGAGGGAGACCCAGTACTTC; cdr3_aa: CASSSLASGRETQYF
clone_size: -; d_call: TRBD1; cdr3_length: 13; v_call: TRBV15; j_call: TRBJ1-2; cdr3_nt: TGTGCCACGACAGGGGGCGACGGCTATGGCTACACCTTC; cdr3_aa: CATTGGDGYGYTF
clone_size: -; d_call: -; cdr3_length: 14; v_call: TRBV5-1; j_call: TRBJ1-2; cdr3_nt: TGCGCCAGCAGCTGGACACCGACTAACTATGGCTACACCTTC; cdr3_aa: CASSWTPTNYGYTF
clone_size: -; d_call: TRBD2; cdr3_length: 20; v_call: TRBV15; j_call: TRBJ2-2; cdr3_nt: TGTGCCACCAGCAGAGCCTTGGGACTAGCGGGAGAGGGGAACACCGGGGAGCTGTTTTTT; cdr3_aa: CATSRALGLAGEGNTGELFF
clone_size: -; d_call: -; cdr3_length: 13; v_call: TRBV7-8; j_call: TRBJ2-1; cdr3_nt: TGTGCCAGCAGCCAAGGGACCTACAGTGAGCAGTTCTTC; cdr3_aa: CASSQGTYSEQFF
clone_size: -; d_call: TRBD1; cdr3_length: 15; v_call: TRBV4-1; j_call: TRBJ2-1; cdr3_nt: TGCGCCAGCAGCCAACCGGGACAGGGGGCGAATGAGCAGTTCTTC; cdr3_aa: CASSQPGQGANEQFF
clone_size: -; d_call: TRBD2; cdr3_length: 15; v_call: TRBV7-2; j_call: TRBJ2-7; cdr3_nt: TGTGCCAGCAGCCTCTTAGCGGGAGGGCCAGACGAGCAGTACTTC; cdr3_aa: CASSLLAGGPDEQYF
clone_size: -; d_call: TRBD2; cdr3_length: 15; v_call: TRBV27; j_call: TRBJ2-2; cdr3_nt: TGTGCCAGCAGTTCCCGACTAGCAGTCACCGGGGAGCTGTTTTTT; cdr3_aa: CASSSRLAVTGELFF
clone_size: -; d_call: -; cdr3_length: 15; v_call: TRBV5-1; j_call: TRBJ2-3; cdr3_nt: TGCGCCAGCACCGGCCAAGGGATAAGCACAGATACGCAGTATTTT; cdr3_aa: CASTGQGISTDTQYF
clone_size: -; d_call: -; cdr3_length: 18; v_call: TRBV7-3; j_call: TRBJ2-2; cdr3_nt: TGTGCCAGCAGCTTAATAAGTAGACTAGAATTGAACACCGGGGAGCTGTTTTTT; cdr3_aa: CASSLISRLELNTGELFF
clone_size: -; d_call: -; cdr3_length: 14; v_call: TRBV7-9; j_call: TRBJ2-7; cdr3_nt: TGTGCCAGCAGCGAGGGACACCCAAACTACGAGCAGTACTTC; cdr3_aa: CASSEGHPNYEQYF